The 10 T cell receptor beta chains reported below all come from one sample, sequenced in a study of blood T cell repertoires in COVID-19. The assay was immunoSEQ multiplex PCR, and TCRdb's table has in-frame clones only and misses some. The sample carries over 150,000 clones, roughly nine tenths recorded once. Sequences were obtained from peripheral blood. Source of these receptors: a man between 65 and 80 years old with active or convalescent COVID-19.

V usage is TRBV27 and J usage is TRBJ1-5; 9 bases are shared with TRBD1. Germline V lookup: CDR1 MNHEY, CDR2 SMNVEV (reference sequence). With V trimmed by 6 bases and J by 5 bases, 8 bases remained unmatched. This CDR3 spans 15 amino acids. CDR3 in DNA: TGTGCCAGCAGCCACAGGGGGCGCGTAGATCAGCCCCAGCATTTT. Translation gives CASSHRGRVDQPQHF.

V is TRBV6-2 or TRBV6-3 and J is TRBJ1-6; no definite D call. Trimming removed 2 bases from V and 7 bases from J, with 6 bases in between. The CDR3 length is 13 residues. Germline V gene lookup returns CDR1 MNHEY and CDR2 SVGEGT. Here the CDR3 reads CASSYMGNSPLHF. CDR3 sequence (DNA): TGTGCCAGCAGTTACATGGGCAATTCACCCCTCCACTTT.

This rearrangement joins TRBV6-5 to TRBJ1-1; D gene uncertain. The CDR3 consists of 15 residues. Trimming cost V 2 bases and J 4 bases, with 14 bases left between them. In germline, CDR1 is MNHEY, CDR2 SVGAGI. The DNA of the CDR3 is TGTGCCAGCAGTTACATAGCGCAGGCGATCACTGAAGCTTTCTTT. It encodes CASSYIAQAITEAFF.

This clone occurred once. The V call is TRBV6-5, the J call TRBJ2-3; perhaps TRBD2 as D (6 bases). This CDR3 region has 14 residues. Per the germline V gene, CDR1 is MNHEY and CDR2 is SVGAGI. V was shortened by 6 bases and J by 0 bases, with 10 bases between the two germline ends. The CDR3 region has the DNA TGTGCCAGCAGCCCGGGACTGAGCACAGATACGCAGTATTTT. It translates to CASSPGLSTDTQYF.

The V and J genes are TRBV5-1 and TRBJ1-1; the match to TRBD1 covers 7 bases. This CDR3 is 15 amino acids long. V shed 4 bases and J 4 bases; nucleotides not matched to a gene: 10. Germline lookup yields CDR1 SGHRS and CDR2 YFSETQ. The CDR3 bases are TGCGCCAGCAGCAAAAACAAACAGGGGATCACTGAAGCTTTCTTT. The encoded protein is CASSKNKQGITEAFF.

This chain connects TRBV5-8 to TRBJ1-5, with 7 bases matching TRBD1. V dropped 3 bases and J dropped 1; count of bases not matched to a gene: 10. CDR1 SGHTS and CDR2 YDEGEE come from the germline V gene. The CDR3 is 17 amino acids. CDR3 coding DNA: TGTGCCAGCAGCTGGAAACTCTCGACAGGGAGCAATCAGCCCCAGCATTTT. It is translated as CASSWKLSTGSNQPQHF.

This clone appeared a single time. The V and J genes are TRBV9 and TRBJ1-2, with D tentatively TRBD1 (6 bases). The CDR3 sequence is 15 residues long. CDR1 is SGDLS and CDR2 is YYNGEE in the germline V gene. V dropped 4 bases and J dropped 2 bases, with 15 bases sitting between them. Written as DNA, the CDR3 is TGTGCCAGCAGCCTCGGGACACCGGAGAACTATGGCTACACCTTC. This translates into CASSLGTPENYGYTF.

The chain joins TRBV12-3 or TRBV12-4 to TRBJ1-2, with unresolved D. This CDR3 has 12 amino acids. The V gene lost 7 bases and the J gene lost 8 bases, with 14 bases spanning the gap. DNA of the CDR3: TGTGCCAGCACCCGGACTCTGGGAGGCTACACCTTC. As protein: CASTRTLGGYTF.

The chain recombines TRBV6-1 with TRBJ1-5; D is undetermined. Trimming removed 8 bases from V and 2 bases from J, with 7 bases in between. Germline CDR1 MNHNS, CDR2 SASEGT. The CDR3 spans 12 residues. The CDR3 protein is CASAGGNQPQHF. The CDR3 bases are TGTGCCAGCGCGGGAGGCAATCAGCCCCAGCATTTT.

This chain uses TRBV6-5 with TRBJ2-7; 7 bases align to TRBD2. Trimming cost V 6 bases and J 6 bases; bases outside gene matches: 5. This CDR3 is 12 amino acids long. CDR1 is MNHEY and CDR2 is SVGAGI in the germline V gene. Here the CDR3 reads CASSPREGEQYF. The CDR3 nucleotides read TGTGCCAGCAGCCCCAGGGAGGGCGAGCAGTACTTC.